Sequencing of this T cell receptor (beta chain) was carried out in a study of T cell responses to AZD1222 COVID-19 vaccine. Study-wide results and caveats: The study sampled repertoires only after the peak T cell response. Among those given AZD1222, only 5 to 7 were seropositive at baseline. Donors were largely white British and mainly female; clonal diversity was possibly underestimated. Breadth and depth of Spike-specific TCRs rose after two AZD1222 doses.

The CDR3 consists of 16 residues. Germline CDR1 reads SGHTA; CDR2 reads FQGNSA. Trimming stripped 4 bases from V and 2 bases from J, with 12 bases between. Comments on this clone: What it binds is unknown.

Clones were sequenced by immunoSEQ multiplex PCR, and TCRdb holds only the in-frame ones, with some missing. The sample has under 200,000 clones, roughly 92% seen once; the top ten hold 3.5% to 4%. The material sequenced was peripheral blood, taken 28 days after the second dose of the MenACWY control vaccine. V gene TRBV7-2 combines with J gene TRBJ1-6, with a weak D call TRBD1 (5 bases). This sequence was found in an adult who received the MenACWY meningococcal vaccine as a control. The CDR3 DNA follows: TGTGCCAGCAGCTCGCCGATCAGGGCCTATAATTCACCCCTCCACTTT. Encoded protein: CASSSPIRAYNSPLHF.